Shown below are 4 T cell receptor beta chains from a single sample sequenced in a study of blood T cell repertoires in COVID-19. Clones were read by immunoSEQ multiplex PCR, and TCRdb kept only the in-frame ones, dropping some. This sample has about 74,000 clones, with about 83% found just once. Sequenced: peripheral blood. Receptors originate from a man in his 70s with acute or convalescent COVID-19.

The rearrangement links TRBV19 to TRBJ1-1, with D perhaps TRBD1 (6 bases). Per the germline V gene, CDR1 is LNHDA and CDR2 is SQIVND (reference sequence). V lost 5 bases, J lost 3 bases, and 13 bases lay in between. CDR3 size: 14 residues. CDR3 coding DNA: TGTGCCAGTAGTGTCGCAGGGGTTGACACTGAAGCTTTCTTT. Translated: CASSVAGVDTEAFF.

V is TRBV28 and J is TRBJ1-5; 7 bases fit TRBD1. Per germline, CDR1 MDHEN and CDR2 SYDVKM. The CDR3 has 14 amino acids. Unmatched junction bases numbered 6, after V lost 6 bases and J lost 4 bases. This chain's CDR3 is CASSPTGNNQPQHF. In DNA form, the CDR3 reads TGTGCCAGCAGCCCGACAGGGAATAATCAGCCCCAGCATTTT. The variable domain in full, completed from reference TRBV28 and TRBJ1-5, reads DVKVTQSSRYLVKRTGEKVFLECVQDMDHENMFWYRQDPGLGLRLIYFSYDVKMKEKGDIPEGYSVSREKKERFSLILESASTNQTSMYLCASSPTGNNQPQHFGDGTRLSIL.

The chain recombines TRBV14 with TRBJ1-3; D is perhaps TRBD1 (5 bases). With 0 bases removed from V and 2 bases from J, the gap between germline ends came to 8 bases. The germline V gene encodes CDR1 SGHDN and CDR2 FVKESK. The CDR3 runs 15 residues. The CDR3 loop is CASSQDGAAGNTIYF. The CDR3 DNA sequence: TGTGCCAGCAGCCAAGATGGGGCAGCTGGAAACACCATATATTTT.

V gene TRBV7-6 combines with J gene TRBJ1-4; D perhaps matches TRBD1 (6 bases). CDR1 and CDR2 from the germline V gene are SGHVS and FNYEAQ. This CDR3 has 17 residues. Deletions cut 3 bases from V and 0 bases from J, with 14 bases between. DNA of the CDR3: TGTGCCAGCAGCTTTTCAGGGGCCCGAGCAACTAATGAAAAACTGTTTTTT. Translation: CASSFSGARATNEKLFF.